This T cell receptor (beta chain) comes out of a study of human T cells and chemical hapten exposure. Study as a whole: After 6 days, upper back 0.01% DPC patch tests were scored. Mostly female, the patients presented with alopecia areata, totalis or universalis.

Documented time point: pre-sensitization, week 0. Indicated treatment: therapeutic diphenylcyclopropenone sensitization with weekly scalp DPC. In this sample, this clonotype turned up a few times. Individual cDNA molecules (in the library) carried attached unique molecular identifiers. TCRdb re-called the RACE reads with MiXCR, one entry per CDR3 protein. The sample consists of under 100,000 distinct CDR3 sequences, 8.5% to 9% of them appearing once. The CDR3 covers 14 residues. Germline CDR1 is SGHRS and CDR2 is YFSETQ. V lost 3 bases, J lost 2 bases, and 10 bases lay in between. The TCR was taken from a man in his forties with alopecia areata. Some clones in this sample may be carry-over from other donors' samples. The rearrangement joins TRBV5-1 to TRBJ2-3, with D perhaps given as TRBD1 or TRBD2 (5 bases each). The sequences come from whole blood, collected in connection with sensitization to the hapten diphenylcyclopropenone (DPC). The CDR3 protein is CASSSGPATDTQYF. Here the CDR3 DNA reads TGCGCCAGCAGCTCGGGACCGGCCACAGATACGCAGTATTTT.